This T cell receptor beta chain was sequenced in a study of beta chain features in type 1 diabetes. General study results and limits: Across all four CD4+ subsets, people with type 1 diabetes showed modestly shorter TCRB CDR3s. Within the patient group, naive, central memory and Treg TCRB repertoires appeared more similar to each other than within healthy donors.

The study reverse transcribed the entire isolated RNA, so it sequenced expressed TCRB transcripts. Only in-frame clones appear in the TCRdb table, and some are missing; sequencing was by immunoSEQ multiplex PCR. The sample yields about 120,000 clones, around 16% seen once. This clone showed up just a few times. What it binds is not known. Other nucleotide sequences in the sample specify the same CDR3. CDR1 and CDR2 (germline): SGHRS, YFSETQ. V lost 1 base to trimming and J lost 6 bases, with 11 bases between them. The CDR3 has 14 amino acids. This chain joins TRBV5-1 and TRBJ2-1, with D possibly being TRBD1 or TRBD2 (5 bases each). This receptor was taken from a man in his late teens or twenties with type 1 diabetes. The source material was central memory CD4+ T cells from blood. Written as DNA, the CDR3 is TGCGCCAGCAGCTTGACCGGGACCCTCAATGAGCAGTTCTTC. Translating gives CASSLTGTLNEQFF.